This is a list of T cell receptor beta chains from one sample in a study of cytomegalovirus exposure and HLA in healthy donors. The table came from immunoSEQ multiplex PCR; TCRdb's copy has only in-frame clones and leaves some out. The profile covers 150,000 to 200,000 clones, with approximately 73% appearing a single time and about 9.4% taken by the ten largest. The sequenced material came from PBMCs. The origin of the receptors is a man aged 25-40 years in good health and CMV-seropositive. Both conserved end residues are part of each CDR3. Each record gives: D gene, J gene, clone size, V gene, CDR3 DNA, CDR3 protein. D genes are given only for firm matches. Not every row has a clone size; where given, it reads once, few, many or a size class.

>NA|TRBJ1-5|NA|TRBV27
TGTGCCAGCAGCCCCGACGGGAGCAATCAGCCCCAGCATTTT
CASSPDGSNQPQHF
>NA|TRBJ2-3|NA|TRBV5-1
TGCGCCAGCGGGGACTTCCCCACAGATACGCAGTATTTT
CASGDFPTDTQYF
>TRBD2|TRBJ2-7|NA|TRBV7-9
TGTGCCAGCAGCTTACTTTGGGCTAGCGGGACCTACGAGCAGTACTTC
CASSLLWASGTYEQYF
>NA|TRBJ1-1|NA|TRBV4-1
TGCGCCAGCAGCCAAGATATTTGGTCCAGGGAAGCTTTCTTT
CASSQDIWSREAFF
>TRBD1|TRBJ2-1|NA|TRBV6-5
TGTGCCAGCAGTTACTCGACAGGGGACTACAATGAGCAGTTCTTC
CASSYSTGDYNEQFF
>TRBD2|TRBJ2-3|NA|TRBV6-6
TGTGCCAGCAGCGGAGACTCTAGCGGGGCAACAGATACGCAGTATTTT
CASSGDSSGATDTQYF
>NA|TRBJ1-2|once|TRBV28
TGTGCCAGCAGTCGCCCCTCTGGGCAGGGTCATGGCTACACCTTC
CASSRPSGQGHGYTF
>TRBD1|TRBJ1-4|NA|TRBV5-6
TGTGCCAGCAGCTGGCTAGGAGGGGGCGCAGGCAAAACTAATGAAAAACTGTTTTTT
CASSWLGGGAGKTNEKLFF
>NA|TRBJ2-7|NA|TRBV10-3
TGTGCCATCAGTGACGGAGATTCCTACGAGCAGTACTTC
CAISDGDSYEQYF
>TRBD1|TRBJ2-1|once|TRBV19
TGTGCCAGTAGTACCCGGACAGGGATAAATGAGCAGTTCTTC
CASSTRTGINEQFF
>TRBD1|TRBJ1-4|NA|TRBV19
TGTGCCAGTAGTCCATTACAGGGGTCAGGTGAAAAACTGTTTTTT
CASSPLQGSGEKLFF
>TRBD1|TRBJ2-7|NA|TRBV6-1
TGTGCCAGCAGCGGACAGGCTAGCTTGTCCTACGAGCAGTACTTC
CASSGQASLSYEQYF